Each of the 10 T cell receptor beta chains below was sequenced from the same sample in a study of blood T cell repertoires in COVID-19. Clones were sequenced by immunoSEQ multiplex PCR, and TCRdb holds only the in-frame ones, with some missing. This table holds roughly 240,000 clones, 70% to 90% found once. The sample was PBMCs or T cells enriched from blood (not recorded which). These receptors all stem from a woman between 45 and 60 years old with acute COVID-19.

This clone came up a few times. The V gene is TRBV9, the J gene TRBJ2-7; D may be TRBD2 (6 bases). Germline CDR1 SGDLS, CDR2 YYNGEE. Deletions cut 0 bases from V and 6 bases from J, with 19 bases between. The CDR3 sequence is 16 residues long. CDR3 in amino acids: CASSVASRGSLGEQYF. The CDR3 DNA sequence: TGTGCCAGCAGCGTAGCTTCCCGGGGGAGCTTGGGCGAGCAGTACTTC.

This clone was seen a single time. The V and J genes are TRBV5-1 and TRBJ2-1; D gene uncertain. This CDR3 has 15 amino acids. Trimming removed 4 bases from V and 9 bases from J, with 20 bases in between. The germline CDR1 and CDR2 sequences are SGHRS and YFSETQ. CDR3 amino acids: CASSLSTPSFGEQFF. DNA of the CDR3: TGCGCCAGCAGCCTCTCCACTCCTAGTTTCGGTGAGCAGTTCTTC.

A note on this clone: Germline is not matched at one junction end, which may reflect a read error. The CDR3 coding sequence is TGTGCCAGCAGTTTAGGGGGGGGCCACCAGCCCCAGCATTTT. Protein sequence: CASSLGGGHQPQHF. The rearrangement uses TRBV7-2 and TRBJ1-5, with TRBD1 as a possible D gene (6 bases). This CDR3 is 14 amino acids long. Germline CDR1 and CDR2: SGHTA and FQGNSA.

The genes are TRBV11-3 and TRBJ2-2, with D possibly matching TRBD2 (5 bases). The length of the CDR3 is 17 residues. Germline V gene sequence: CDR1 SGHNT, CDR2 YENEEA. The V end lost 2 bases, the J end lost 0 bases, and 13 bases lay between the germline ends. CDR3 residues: CASSLFSGVTNTGELFF. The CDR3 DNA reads TGTGCCAGCAGCTTATTCTCCGGGGTCACGAACACCGGGGAGCTGTTTTTT.

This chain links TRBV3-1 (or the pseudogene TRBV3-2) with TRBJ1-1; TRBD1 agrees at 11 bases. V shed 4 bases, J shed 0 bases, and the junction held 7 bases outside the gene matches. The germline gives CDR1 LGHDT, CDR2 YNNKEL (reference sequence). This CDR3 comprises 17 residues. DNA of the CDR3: TGTGCCAGCAGCCGGGGGACAGGGGGTCTAATGAACACTGAAGCTTTCTTT. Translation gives CASSRGTGGLMNTEAFF.

CDR3 in amino acids: CASSPPVAGGNTEAFF. CDR3 sequence (DNA): TGTGCCAGCAGCCCCCCGGTGGCAGGGGGGAACACTGAAGCTTTCTTT. The chain carries TRBV5-6 and TRBJ1-1; 7 bases are shared with TRBD1. V was pared by 4 bases and J by 1 base, with 10 bases of the junction left unmatched. Germline lookup yields CDR1 SGHDT and CDR2 YYEEEE. The CDR3 sequence is 16 residues long.

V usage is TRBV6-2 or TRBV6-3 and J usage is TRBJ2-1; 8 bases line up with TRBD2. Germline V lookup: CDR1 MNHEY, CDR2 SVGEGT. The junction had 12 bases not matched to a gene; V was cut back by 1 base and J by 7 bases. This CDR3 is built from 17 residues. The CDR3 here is CASSYLIGGAKENEQFF. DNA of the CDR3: TGTGCCAGCAGTTACTTAATCGGGGGGGCCAAGGAGAATGAGCAGTTCTTC.

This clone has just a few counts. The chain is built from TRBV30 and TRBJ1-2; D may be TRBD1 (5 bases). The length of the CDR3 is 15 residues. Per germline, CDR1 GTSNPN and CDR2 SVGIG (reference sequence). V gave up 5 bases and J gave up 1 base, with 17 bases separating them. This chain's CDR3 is CAWGSKGVINYGYTF. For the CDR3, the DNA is TGTGCCTGGGGGAGCAAAGGGGTGATTAACTATGGCTACACCTTC. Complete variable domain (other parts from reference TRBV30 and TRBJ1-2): SQTIHQWPATLVQPVGSPLSLECTVEGTSNPNLYWYRQAAGRGLQLLFYSVGIGQISSEVPQNLSASRPQDRQFILSSKKLLLSDSGFYLCAWGSKGVINYGYTFGSGTRLTVV.

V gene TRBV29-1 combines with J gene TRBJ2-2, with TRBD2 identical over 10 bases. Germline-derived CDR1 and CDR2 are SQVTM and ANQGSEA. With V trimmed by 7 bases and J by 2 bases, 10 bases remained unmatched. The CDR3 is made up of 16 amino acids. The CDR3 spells CSAVVSGGINTGELFF. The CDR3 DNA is TGCAGCGCGGTGGTTAGCGGGGGGATAAACACCGGGGAGCTGTTTTTT.

The CDR3 loop is CASSPGGQANTEAFF. The CDR3 region has the DNA TGCGCCAGCAGCCCCGGCGGACAGGCGAACACTGAAGCTTTCTTT. The V and J genes are TRBV5-1 and TRBJ1-1, with TRBD1 matching over 7 bases. V lost 4 bases to trimming and J lost 1 base; unmatched junction nucleotides: 7. There are 15 residues in the CDR3. From germline, CDR1 is SGHRS and CDR2 YFSETQ.